This entry features one T cell receptor beta chain sequence. TCRdb reworked the 5' RACE reads into one entry per CDR3 protein, no DNA. This sample's table has some 150,000 distinct CDR3 sequences. CDR3 size: 19 residues. This sample was included in a study of T cells expressing NK-cell markers. On the study more broadly: HCMV serostatus: seven of eight sequenced donors positive, one negative.

This clonotype was sampled from a woman aged 45-65 years in good health. The sample taken for sequencing was blood T cells: a sorted CD56 or NKG2C T cell subset, CD4+ or CD8+ T cells, or bulk PBMC T cells (not recorded which). The chain recombines TRBV12-3 or TRBV12-4 with TRBJ2-5; TCRdb designates TRBD2, a call that cannot be tested without DNA. This CDR3 reads CASSFFVPGLAAYQETQYF.